This T cell receptor beta chain came from a study of blood T cell repertoires in COVID-19. Looking at the study overall: The origin of the acute and convalescent COVID-19 samples was the United States, Italy and Spain. Sources were T cells, B-cell-depleted T cells, or PBMCs; the material itself was cDNA or gDNA.

The CDR3 loop spans 14 amino acids. Germline assignment: CDR1 MNHEY and CDR2 SVGEGT. The V and J ends lost 2 bases and 0 bases respectively, with 7 bases between them. Per the original methods: How many nucleated cells were present was estimated from reference gene primer amplification. Generated by immunoSEQ multiplex PCR, the TCRdb table keeps only in-frame clones and is missing some. V, J and clone size are taken as reported in that table, and D and trimming were inferred from the DNA itself. The profile shows more than 150,000 clones, over 70% of them singletons. The clonotype comes from a woman aged 60-75 years with acute or convalescent COVID-19. V is TRBV6-2 or TRBV6-3 and J is TRBJ1-2; D unclear. The sample consisted of peripheral blood. The CDR3 coding sequence is TGTGCCAGCAGTTACCAGGTTGCTAACTATGGCTACACCTTC. Translated, it gives CASSYQVANYGYTF.